This T cell receptor beta chain was identified during a study of technical replicates of blood from several donors. The V and J ends lost 6 bases and 4 bases, in that order; junction bases with no gene match: 9. CDR1 and CDR2 (germline): SQVTM, ANQGSEA. This CDR3 is 14 amino acids long. Profiling relied on immunoSEQ multiplex PCR, and the TCRdb table lists in-frame clones only, not all of them. The profile covers under 85,000 clones, with approximately 93% appearing a single time and 0.2% to 0.25% taken by the ten largest. Sequencing was done on a sample of T cells isolated from PBMCs. The clonotype comes from a human donor in good health. The chain links TRBV29-1 to TRBJ2-7, with TRBD2 identical over 10 bases. The CDR3: CSVKRTSGFYEQYF. The CDR3 DNA reads as TGCAGCGTCAAAAGGACTAGCGGATTTTACGAGCAGTACTTC.